This TCR beta chain emerged from a study of shared T cell receptors in the human thymus. The table came from immunoSEQ multiplex PCR; TCRdb's copy has only in-frame clones and leaves some out. The sample contains some 760,000 clones, around 85% of which appear only once. V lost 4 bases to trimming and J lost 3 bases, with 16 bases between them. The germline CDR1 and CDR2 sequences are MGHRA and YSYEKL. This CDR3 is built from 16 residues. The sample was also reused in another study, on human thymus T cells.

Source material: thymocytes. This clonotype originated in a girl less than two years old with a congenital heart defect. This chain connects TRBV4-1 to TRBJ1-5; D is uncertain. This CDR3 reads CASSRTMRPVNQPQHF. The CDR3 nucleotides read TGCGCCAGCAGCCGAACTATGAGGCCCGTCAATCAGCCCCAGCATTTT.